The entry below gives a single TCR beta chain sequence along with its context. V shed 6 bases and J 7 bases; nucleotides not matched to a gene: 18. The germline V gene encodes CDR1 MNHEY and CDR2 SMNVEV (reference sequence). The CDR3 length is 17 residues. The sample is drawn from a study of blood T cell repertoires in COVID-19. TCRdb's copy holds only in-frame clones and misses some; the assay was immunoSEQ multiplex PCR. The sample contains 150,000 to 200,000 clones, around 92% of which appear only once. The chain uses TRBV27 and TRBJ2-5; 9 bases match TRBD2. The sample comprised PBMCs or T cells enriched from blood (not recorded which). The sequence derives from a woman aged 18 to 35 who had recovered from COVID-19. CDR3 sequence (DNA): TGTGCCAGCAGATCAAACACCGGGACTAGCCCTTTGGGGACCCAGTACTTC. Protein sequence: CASRSNTGTSPLGTQYF.